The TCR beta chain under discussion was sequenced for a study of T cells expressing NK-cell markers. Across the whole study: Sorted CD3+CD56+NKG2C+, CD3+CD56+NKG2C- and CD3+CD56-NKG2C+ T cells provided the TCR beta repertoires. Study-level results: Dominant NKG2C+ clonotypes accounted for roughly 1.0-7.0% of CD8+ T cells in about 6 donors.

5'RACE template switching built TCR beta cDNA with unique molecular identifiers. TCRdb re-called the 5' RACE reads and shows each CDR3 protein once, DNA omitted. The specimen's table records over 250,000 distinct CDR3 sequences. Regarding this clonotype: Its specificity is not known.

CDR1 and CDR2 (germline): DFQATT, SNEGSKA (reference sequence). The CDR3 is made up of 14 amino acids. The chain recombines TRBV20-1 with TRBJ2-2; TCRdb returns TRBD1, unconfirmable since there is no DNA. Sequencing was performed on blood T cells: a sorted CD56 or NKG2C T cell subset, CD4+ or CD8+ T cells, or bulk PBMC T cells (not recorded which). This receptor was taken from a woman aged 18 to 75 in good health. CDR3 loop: CSASIAGRTGELFF.